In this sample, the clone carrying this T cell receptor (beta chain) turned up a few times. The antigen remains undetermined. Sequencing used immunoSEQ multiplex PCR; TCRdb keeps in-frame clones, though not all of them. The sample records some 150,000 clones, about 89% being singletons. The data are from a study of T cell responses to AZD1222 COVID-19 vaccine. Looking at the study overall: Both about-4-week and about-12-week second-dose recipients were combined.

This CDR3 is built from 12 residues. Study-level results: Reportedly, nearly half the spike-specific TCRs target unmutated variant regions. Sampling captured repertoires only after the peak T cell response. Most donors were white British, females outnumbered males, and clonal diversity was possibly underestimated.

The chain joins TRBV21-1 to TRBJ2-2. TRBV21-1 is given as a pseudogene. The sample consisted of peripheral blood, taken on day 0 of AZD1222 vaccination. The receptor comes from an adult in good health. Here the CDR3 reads CAQEFSPGELFF. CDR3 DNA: TGTGCCCAAGAATTTTCTCCCGGGGAGCTGTTTTTT.